This T cell receptor beta chain was identified in a study of shared clonotypes between healthy human individuals. Study-level findings and limits: What naive subsets generally showed was a larger estimated richness than memory subsets showed.

The sample holds a few counts of this clone. Its matching antigen is unknown. Replicate PCRs for sorted subsets used about 200 ng DNA; this equaled 25,000 to 35,000 T cell genomes. Under the authors' procedure: Junction-only immunoSEQ sequences carried no quality scores, so filtering differed. Sequencing used immunoSEQ multiplex PCR; TCRdb keeps in-frame clones, though not all of them. V and J calls and clone size follow that table, whereas D and trimming were derived from the DNA. The sample lists approximately 2,000,000 clones, under 95% seen once, with about 0.36% in the top ten. This TCR derives from a young man in good health. Some clones in this sample may be carry-over from other donors' samples. The sequenced material came from naive CD4+ T cells from PBMCs. Subset meaning: CD45RA+ positively selected.

The CDR3 DNA reads as TGTGCCACCAGCAGCCCAGGATTCCCGTATGGCTACACCTTC. Amino acid sequence: CATSSPGFPYGYTF. The J gene is TRBJ1-2, the V gene TRBV15; D gene unclear. Trimming cost V 3 bases and J 5 bases, with 13 bases left between them. This CDR3 is 14 amino acids long. Germline V lookup: CDR1 LNHNV, CDR2 YYDKDF (reference sequence).